These 32 T cell receptor beta chains originate from one sample sequenced in a study of T cell responses to AZD1222 COVID-19 vaccine. TCRdb's table, derived via immunoSEQ multiplex PCR, lists solely in-frame clones and lacks some. Here the sample spans 75,000 to 100,000 clones, 90% to 95% being singletons. The sequencing here drew on peripheral blood, taken on day 0 of AZD1222 vaccination. These receptors were taken from an adult in good health.

V gene TRBV5-1 combines with J gene TRBJ2-3, with 10 bases lining up with TRBD1. The J segment lost 0 bases and the V segment lost 5 bases, leaving 6 bases of the junction unmatched. CDR1 SGHRS and CDR2 YFSETQ come from the germline V gene. The CDR3 contains 16 residues. The DNA of the CDR3 is TGCGCCAGCAGGCGGGACAGGGGATTTAGCACAGATACGCAGTATTTT. This translates into CASRRDRGFSTDTQYF. The whole variable domain, filled in from reference TRBV5-1 and TRBJ2-3, reads KAGVTQTPRYLIKTRGQQVTLSCSPISGHRSVSWYQQTPGQGLQFLFEYFSETQRNKGNFPGRFSGRQFSNSRSEMNVSTLELGDSALYLCASRRDRGFSTDTQYFGPGTRLTVL.

This clone occurred once. This sequence joins TRBV5-5 and TRBJ1-3; 10 nucleotides line up with TRBD1. The CDR3 is made up of 17 amino acids. Looked up from germline, CDR1 is SGHKS and CDR2 is YYEKEE (reference sequence). The junction had 8 bases not matched to a gene; V was cut back by 2 bases and J by 3 bases. CDR3 loop: CASSLRDRGLRGNTIYF. The CDR3 nucleotides read TGTGCCAGCAGCTTACGGGACAGGGGTCTACGTGGAAACACCATATATTTT.

The chain uses TRBV7-9 and TRBJ2-7; 13 bases are shared with TRBD2. The CDR3 spans 16 residues. Losses at the gene ends were 5 bases for V and 2 bases for J; bases not matched to a gene: 6. Germline values: CDR1 SEHNR, CDR2 FQNEAQ (reference sequence). CDR3 nucleotides: TGTGCCAGCAGCCTAGGACTAGCGGGAGAAACCTACGAGCAGTACTTC. As protein: CASSLGLAGETYEQYF.

The chain is built from TRBV4-1 and TRBJ2-7; 9 bases map to TRBD2. The trim removed 3 bases at V and 2 bases at J, leaving 11 bases unmatched. CDR1 MGHRA and CDR2 YSYEKL come from the germline V gene. The CDR3 length is 17 residues. CDR3: CASSHSSLAGTPYEQYF. The DNA of the CDR3 is TGCGCCAGCAGCCACTCCAGTCTAGCGGGGACGCCCTACGAGCAGTACTTC.

V usage is TRBV27 and J usage is TRBJ1-2, with a weak D call TRBD1 (5 bases). The CDR3 totals 14 residues. The V end was cut by 6 bases, the J end by 3 bases, with 14 bases between. The germline V gene encodes CDR1 MNHEY and CDR2 SMNVEV (reference sequence). The chain's CDR3 is CASRNSGAYYGYTF. The CDR3, as DNA: TGTGCCAGCAGAAACAGCGGGGCGTACTATGGCTACACCTTC.

The chain has TRBV28 and TRBJ2-7; D may be TRBD2 (5 bases). CDR1 is MDHEN, CDR2 SYDVKM, per germline. Trimming removed 8 bases at V and 5 bases at J, with 19 bases between. The CDR3 spans 14 residues. The DNA of the CDR3 is TGTGCCAGCGAAATACCTCGTACGGAGGACGAGCAGTACTTC. It codes for CASEIPRTEDEQYF.

This clone was detected only once. The CDR3 nucleotides read TGTGCCAGCAGTTATAGAGGGAGTACAGATACGCAGTATTTT. Translation: CASSYRGSTDTQYF. The chain recombines TRBV28 with TRBJ2-3, with D possibly matching TRBD2 (5 bases). The germline CDR1 and CDR2 sequences are MDHEN and SYDVKM. The CDR3 contains 14 residues. V gave up 4 bases and J gave up 3 bases, with 11 bases separating them. Full variable domain (rest looked up from reference TRBV28 and TRBJ2-3): DVKVTQSSRYLVKRTGEKVFLECVQDMDHENMFWYRQDPGLGLRLIYFSYDVKMKEKGDIPEGYSVSREKKERFSLILESASTNQTSMYLCASSYRGSTDTQYFGPGTRLTVL.

The chain has TRBV19 and TRBJ1-1; unclear D gene. The CDR3 has 14 residues. V lost 3 bases and J 7 bases, leaving 15 bases between the germline ends. Germline loops: CDR1 LNHDA, CDR2 SQIVND (reference sequence). The CDR3 DNA reads TGTGCCAGTAGTATTACGGGGATCGAAGGTGAAGCTTTCTTT. As protein: CASSITGIEGEAFF.

This clone was picked up many times. The CDR3 nucleotides read TGCGCCAGCAGTCGCGGGGGCACCGGGACCGGGGAGCTGTTTTTT. This encodes CASSRGGTGTGELFF. This rearrangement joins TRBV10-1 to TRBJ2-2, with a weak D call TRBD2 (7 bases). CDR3 length equals 15 residues. Germline loops: CDR1 WNHNN, CDR2 SYGVQD (reference sequence). V was clipped by 5 bases and J by 5 bases, with 15 bases between them.

The chain recombines TRBV30 with TRBJ2-7, with 14 bases matching TRBD2. From germline, CDR1 is GTSNPN and CDR2 SVGIG (reference sequence). The CDR3 loop spans 16 amino acids. V shed 0 bases, J shed 6 bases, and the junction held 7 bases outside the gene matches. The CDR3 loop is CAWSVRGLAGVGEQYF. The CDR3 region has the DNA TGTGCCTGGAGTGTAAGGGGACTAGCGGGAGTTGGCGAGCAGTACTTC.

This clone appeared a few times. The rearrangement links TRBV19 to TRBJ2-1; the D is unclear. Trimming removed 3 bases from V and 5 bases from J, with 11 bases in between. There are 14 residues in the CDR3. Looked up from germline, CDR1 is LNHDA and CDR2 is SQIVND (reference sequence). The CDR3 is CASSIGPGNNEQFF. The CDR3 region has the DNA TGTGCCAGTAGTATCGGGCCAGGTAACAATGAGCAGTTCTTC.

The rearrangement joins TRBV6-5 to TRBJ1-2; 9 nucleotides agree with TRBD1. Unmatched junction bases numbered 6, after V lost 6 bases and J lost 13 bases. This CDR3 comprises 11 residues. Germline V gives CDR1 MNHEY, CDR2 SVGAGI. In DNA, the CDR3 is TGTGCCAGCAGCCAGGGACAGGGTTTCACCTTC. Its protein product is CASSQGQGFTF.

This chain connects TRBV29-1 to TRBJ1-4; D is possibly TRBD1 (5 bases). Germline values: CDR1 SQVTM, CDR2 ANQGSEA. V lost 7 bases and J 3 bases, leaving 9 bases between the germline ends. There are 12 residues in the CDR3. CDR3 loop: CSDQGPNEKLFF. The CDR3 DNA follows: TGCAGCGACCAGGGACCTAATGAAAAACTGTTTTTT.

The genes are TRBV9 and TRBJ1-6; unclear D gene. This CDR3 has 14 residues. Trimming took 0 bases from V and 6 from J, leaving 7 bases between them. Germline lookup yields CDR1 SGDLS and CDR2 YYNGEE. The CDR3, as DNA: TGTGCCAGCAGCGTAGGAGTCGGTAATTCACCCCTCCACTTT. Residues: CASSVGVGNSPLHF.

This clone was observed once. CDR3 DNA: TGTGCCAGCAGTTTAAGCGGGATATACGAGCAGTACTTC. Translation gives CASSLSGIYEQYF. This rearrangement joins TRBV27 to TRBJ2-7, with TRBD2 matching 7 bases. Germline V CDR1 and CDR2: MNHEY, SMNVEV (reference sequence). There are 13 residues in the CDR3. The V and J ends lost 2 bases and 4 bases, in that order; junction bases with no gene match: 2.

This clone was counted between two and nine times. V gene TRBV12-3 or TRBV12-4 combines with J gene TRBJ2-7; D remains ambiguous. There are 13 residues in the CDR3. With 6 bases removed from V and 7 bases from J, the gap between germline ends came to 16 bases. This chain's CDR3 is CASRGVRPQEQYF. In DNA form, the CDR3 reads TGTGCCAGCAGGGGCGTTAGGCCTCAGGAGCAGTACTTC.

The CDR3 spells CASSERAGLTEAFF. DNA of the CDR3: TGTGCCAGCAGTGAAAGGGCAGGGCTTACTGAAGCTTTCTTT. This rearrangement joins TRBV2 to TRBJ1-1; D perhaps matches TRBD1 (5 bases). CDR3 length equals 14 residues. CDR1 is SNHLY, CDR2 FYNNEI, per germline. V gave up 2 bases and J gave up 5 bases, with 12 bases separating them. The complete variable domain, with remaining parts taken from reference TRBV2 and TRBJ1-1, reads EPEVTQTPSHQVTQMGQEVILRCVPISNHLYFYWYRQILGQKVEFLVSFYNNEISEKSEIFDDQFSVERPDGSNFTLKIRSTKLEDSAMYFCASSERAGLTEAFFGQGTRLTVV.

This chain connects TRBV5-1 to TRBJ1-6; D might be TRBD1 (5 bases). This CDR3 spans 16 amino acids. Germline V lookup: CDR1 SGHRS, CDR2 YFSETQ. The V end was cut by 0 bases, the J end by 8 bases, with 15 bases between. This CDR3 is CASSLGIRGADSPLHF. CDR3 bases: TGCGCCAGCAGCTTGGGAATTCGAGGGGCAGATTCACCCCTCCACTTT.

This chain links TRBV9 with TRBJ2-1; unclear D gene. The CDR3 is 12 residues long. V gave up 3 bases and J gave up 6 bases, with 7 bases separating them. Germline assignment: CDR1 SGDLS and CDR2 YYNGEE. CDR3 nucleotides: TGTGCCAGCAGCGCCCGTCTCAATGAGCAGTTCTTC. Translated, it gives CASSARLNEQFF. The full variable domain, in which reference TRBV9 and TRBJ2-1 provide the parts outside the CDR3, is DSGVTQTPKHLITATGQRVTLRCSPRSGDLSVYWYQQSLDQGLQFLIQYYNGEERAKGNILERFSAQQFPDLHSELNLSSLELGDSALYFCASSARLNEQFFGPGTRLTVL.

This clone appeared once. The rearrangement joins TRBV6-4 to TRBJ1-5; TRBD1 agrees at 10 bases. The CDR3 loop spans 17 amino acids. V gave up 9 bases and J gave up 0 bases; unmatched junction bases: 11. Germline CDR1 reads MRHNA; CDR2 reads SNTAGT. The CDR3 DNA is TGTGCCAGTCCCCAACCGGGACAGGGGTATAGCAATCAGCCCCAGCATTTT. Translation: CASPQPGQGYSNQPQHF.

This clone was recorded once. The V and J genes are TRBV20-1 and TRBJ2-2; the D gene is possibly TRBD2 (6 bases). From germline, CDR1 is DFQATT and CDR2 SNEGSKA (reference sequence). CDR3 length equals 14 residues. V lost 3 bases, J lost 8 bases, and 16 bases lay in between. This CDR3 is CSASSGRRSGELFF. The CDR3 DNA reads TGCAGTGCTAGTAGTGGGAGGCGGAGTGGGGAGCTGTTTTTT.

V gene TRBV3-1 (or the pseudogene TRBV3-2) combines with J gene TRBJ1-6; unclear D gene. This CDR3 has 11 residues. In germline, CDR1 is LGHDT, CDR2 YNNKEL (reference sequence). V dropped 0 bases and J dropped 15 bases, with 6 bases sitting between them. CDR3 residues: CASSQDSVLHF. The CDR3 region has the DNA TGTGCCAGCAGCCAAGATTCTGTCCTCCACTTT.

This rearrangement joins TRBV29-1 to TRBJ1-2, with 9 nucleotides matching TRBD1. After removal of 6 bases from V and 4 bases from J, the junction contained 6 bases not matched to a gene. CDR1 and CDR2 from the germline V gene are SQVTM and ANQGSEA. CDR3 size: 13 residues. The CDR3 spells CSVGGQGPYGYTF. CDR3 DNA: TGCAGCGTAGGGGGACAGGGCCCCTATGGCTACACCTTC.

The rearrangement joins TRBV9 to TRBJ1-1; no definite D call. The CDR3 totals 15 residues. V was pared by 0 bases and J by 3 bases, with 12 bases between. CDR1 is SGDLS, CDR2 YYNGEE, per germline. CDR3 in amino acids: CASSVAEGGHTEAFF. In DNA, the CDR3 is TGTGCCAGCAGCGTAGCTGAGGGCGGGCACACTGAAGCTTTCTTT.

This clone showed up just once. The V call is TRBV7-6, the J call TRBJ2-5; tentative D call: TRBD1 (6 bases). Trimming pared 0 bases from V and 5 bases from J, leaving 13 bases between. The CDR3 has 15 amino acids. Germline loops: CDR1 SGHVS, CDR2 FNYEAQ. The CDR3 DNA reads as TGTGCCAGCAGCTTAGCGCTAGCAGGGGCGGAGACCCAGTACTTC. This encodes CASSLALAGAETQYF.

V gene TRBV5-1 combines with J gene TRBJ2-2; TRBD2 matches at 9 bases. V dropped 5 bases and J dropped 6; count of bases not matched to a gene: 8. There are 15 residues in the CDR3. Germline CDR1 SGHRS, CDR2 YFSETQ. The CDR3: CASRVSGRSPGELFF. CDR3 sequence (DNA): TGCGCCAGCAGAGTGAGCGGGAGGTCTCCCGGGGAGCTGTTTTTT.

The chain uses TRBV7-9 and TRBJ2-3; D is unresolved. Germline assignment: CDR1 SEHNR and CDR2 FQNEAQ (reference sequence). The CDR3 is 12 amino acids. V lost 7 bases to trimming and J lost 2 bases, with 7 bases between them. For the CDR3, the DNA is TGTGCCAGCAACCAGATCACAGATACGCAGTATTTT. Amino acids: CASNQITDTQYF.

The chain recombines TRBV5-1 with TRBJ2-5; TRBD1 matches at 7 bases. Germline-derived CDR1 and CDR2 are SGHRS and YFSETQ. The CDR3 totals 15 residues. V dropped 4 bases and J dropped 1; count of bases not matched to a gene: 7. The CDR3 loop reads CASSAVNRGQETQYF. The CDR3 DNA reads TGCGCCAGCAGCGCCGTAAACAGGGGCCAAGAGACCCAGTACTTC.

To note about this clone: At the DNA level, this CDR3 is encoded by other sequences in the same sample as well. The chain joins TRBV9 to TRBJ1-3; 7 bases fit TRBD1. This CDR3 contains 16 residues. Germline trimming cut 0 bases from V and 0 bases from J; bases unmatched to any gene: 3. Germline CDR1 SGDLS, CDR2 YYNGEE. The CDR3 loop reads CASSVGGQASGNTIYF. The CDR3 bases are TGTGCCAGCAGCGTAGGTGGACAGGCCTCTGGAAACACCATATATTTT.

The chain recombines TRBV11-3 with TRBJ2-6; unclear D gene. Trimming removed 0 bases at V and 1 base at J, with 19 bases between. The length of the CDR3 is 20 residues. The germline V gene encodes CDR1 SGHNT and CDR2 YENEEA. This CDR3 is CASSLDGRKKKISGANVLTF. As DNA, the CDR3 is TGTGCCAGCAGCTTAGATGGTAGGAAGAAAAAGATATCTGGGGCCAACGTCCTGACTTTC.

The genes are TRBV27 and TRBJ1-5; possible D gene TRBD1, 6 bases. Germline V gene sequence: CDR1 MNHEY, CDR2 SMNVEV (reference sequence). This CDR3 comprises 14 residues. V shed 1 base and J shed 6 bases, with 10 bases lying between them. CDR3 coding DNA: TGTGCCAGCAGTTTATTCCAGGGGAGTCAGCCCCAGCATTTT. Its translation is CASSLFQGSQPQHF.

The chain recombines TRBV5-6 with TRBJ1-5, with 7 bases fitting TRBD1. J gave up 6 bases and V 4 bases, and 4 bases lay outside the gene matches. Germline CDR1 and CDR2: SGHDT and YYEEEE. The CDR3 covers 13 residues. CDR3 region: CASSRTGVQPQHF. The CDR3 DNA is TGTGCCAGCAGCAGAACAGGGGTTCAGCCCCAGCATTTT.